This T cell receptor beta chain was sequenced in a study of blood T cell repertoires in COVID-19. Looking at the study overall: Italy, Spain and the United States were the sources of the convalescent and acute COVID-19 samples. T cells, B-cell-depleted T cells, or PBMCs provided the cDNA or gDNA that served as material.

Each recovered donor of Cohort 3 presented with two negative PCRs, clearance, or symptom resolution. The ends were cut back, 3 bases at V and 3 bases at J, with 14 bases in the middle. The CDR3 has 15 residues. Germline assignment: CDR1 PRHDT and CDR2 FYEKMQ (reference sequence). Profiled with immunoSEQ multiplex PCR; TCRdb holds only in-frame clones, not every one. In the table there are 300,000 or so clones, about 85% of which are singletons. The clonotype was recovered from a woman in her twenties or thirties who had recovered from COVID-19. Source material: PBMCs or T cells enriched from blood (not recorded which). The chain joins TRBV13 to TRBJ1-2, with D possibly being TRBD1 (5 bases). The CDR3 here is CASSFRALGHYGYTF. The CDR3 nucleotides read TGTGCCAGCAGCTTCAGGGCCCTGGGCCACTATGGCTACACCTTC.